This TCR beta chain was retrieved from a study of T cell changes during pregnancy in multiple sclerosis. The CDR3 spans 15 residues. The V gene end was trimmed by 3 bases and the J gene end by 4 bases; junction bases not matched to a gene: 9. Germline lookup yields CDR1 SGHDT and CDR2 YYEEEE. The data were produced by immunoSEQ multiplex PCR, yet TCRdb's version contains in-frame clones alone and is incomplete. Of tens of thousands of clones listed, 80% to 95% are singletons. The sequence was obtained from a female donor in good health, enrolled as a control in a pregnancy study. Source: peripheral blood, taken in the third trimester of pregnancy. The chain is built from TRBV5-6 and TRBJ1-2, with 7 bases lining up with TRBD1. As DNA, the CDR3 is TGTGCCAGCAGCTACCGGGACAGCCGCCTCTATGGCTACACCTTC. This gives the protein CASSYRDSRLYGYTF.